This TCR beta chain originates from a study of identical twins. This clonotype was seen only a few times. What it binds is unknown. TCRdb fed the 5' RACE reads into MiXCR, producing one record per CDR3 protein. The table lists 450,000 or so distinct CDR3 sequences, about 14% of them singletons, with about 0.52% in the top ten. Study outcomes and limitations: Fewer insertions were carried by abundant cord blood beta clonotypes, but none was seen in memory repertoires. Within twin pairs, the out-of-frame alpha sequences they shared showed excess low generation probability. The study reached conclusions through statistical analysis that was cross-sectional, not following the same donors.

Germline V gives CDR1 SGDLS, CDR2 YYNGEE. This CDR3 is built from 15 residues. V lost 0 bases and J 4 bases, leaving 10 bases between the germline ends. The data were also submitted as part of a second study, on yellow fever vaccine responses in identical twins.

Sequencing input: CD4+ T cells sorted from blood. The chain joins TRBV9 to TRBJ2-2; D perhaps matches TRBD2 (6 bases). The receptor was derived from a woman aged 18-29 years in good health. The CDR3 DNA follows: TGTGCCAGCAGCGTAGAGGTCGGGGGCACCGGGGAGCTGTTTTTT. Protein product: CASSVEVGGTGELFF.